The rows below give T cell receptor beta chains drawn from one sample of a study of cytomegalovirus exposure and HLA in healthy donors. Sequencing used immunoSEQ multiplex PCR; TCRdb keeps in-frame clones, though not all of them. This table has some 110,000 clones, about four fifths appearing once. Sequenced: PBMCs. These TCRs come from a man aged 30 to 45 in good health and CMV-seropositive. Each CDR3 is given with its conserved first and last residue. Each record gives: D gene, V gene, clone size, J gene, CDR3 protein, CDR3 DNA. A D gene is named only where the DNA matches it firmly. Where a row states a size, it is once, few, many or the class of an expanded clone; other rows omit it.

d_call: .
v_call: TRBV18
clone_size: .
j_call: TRBJ1-1
cdr3_aa: CASSVQGRDTEAFF
cdr3_nt: TGTGCCAGCTCAGTTCAGGGGCGCGACACTGAAGCTTTCTTT

d_call: TRBD1
v_call: TRBV5-6
clone_size: .
j_call: TRBJ1-2
cdr3_aa: CASSFMDRVSGYTF
cdr3_nt: TGTGCCAGCAGCTTCATGGACAGGGTATCTGGCTACACCTTC

d_call: .
v_call: TRBV30
clone_size: few
j_call: TRBJ1-6
cdr3_aa: CAWSVMTGNSPLHF
cdr3_nt: TGTGCCTGGAGTGTTATGACGGGAAATTCACCCCTCCACTTT

d_call: .
v_call: TRBV7-2
clone_size: .
j_call: TRBJ2-3
cdr3_aa: CASSPIAGTDTQYF
cdr3_nt: TGTGCCAGCAGCCCTATTGCGGGCACAGATACGCAGTATTTT

d_call: TRBD2
v_call: TRBV25-1
clone_size: .
j_call: TRBJ2-7
cdr3_aa: CASSEAGGPLDEQYF
cdr3_nt: TGTGCCAGCAGTGAAGCGGGGGGACCTTTGGACGAGCAGTACTTC

d_call: .
v_call: TRBV7-2
clone_size: .
j_call: TRBJ2-1
cdr3_aa: CASSLEVGRPNEQFF
cdr3_nt: TGTGCCAGCAGCTTAGAGGTGGGCAGGCCGAATGAGCAGTTCTTC

d_call: .
v_call: TRBV5-1
clone_size: .
j_call: TRBJ1-3
cdr3_aa: CASSLAGGQEWYGGNTIYF
cdr3_nt: TGCGCCAGCAGCTTGGCGGGGGGCCAAGAGTGGTACGGTGGAAACACCATATATTTT

d_call: .
v_call: TRBV7-6
clone_size: .
j_call: TRBJ2-5
cdr3_aa: CASRNLAFSVSEAHQETQYF
cdr3_nt: TGTGCCAGCAGAAACCTAGCGTTTTCAGTGTCTGAAGCCCACCAAGAGACCCAGTACTTC

d_call: .
v_call: TRBV10-3
clone_size: .
j_call: TRBJ2-2
cdr3_aa: CAISHDTGELFF
cdr3_nt: TGTGCCATCAGCCATGACACCGGGGAGCTGTTTTTT

d_call: TRBD2
v_call: TRBV5-8
clone_size: .
j_call: TRBJ2-5
cdr3_aa: CASSPGAGGFQETQYF
cdr3_nt: TGTGCCAGCAGCCCCGGCGCGGGGGGTTTCCAAGAGACCCAGTACTTC

d_call: .
v_call: TRBV6-6
clone_size: .
j_call: TRBJ1-4
cdr3_aa: CASSYTGNEKLFF
cdr3_nt: TGTGCCAGCAGTTACACTGGTAATGAAAAACTGTTTTTT

d_call: .
v_call: TRBV7-9
clone_size: .
j_call: TRBJ1-1
cdr3_aa: CASSPGLLRNTEAFF
cdr3_nt: TGTGCCAGCAGCCCAGGACTGTTGAGGAACACTGAAGCTTTCTTT

d_call: TRBD1
v_call: TRBV7-9
clone_size: .
j_call: TRBJ1-5
cdr3_aa: CSSSLWTGVPSNQPQHF
cdr3_nt: TGTTCCAGCAGCTTATGGACAGGGGTCCCTAGCAATCAGCCCCAGCATTTT

d_call: .
v_call: TRBV21-1
clone_size: .
j_call: TRBJ2-1
cdr3_aa: CARTSNEQFF
cdr3_nt: TGTGCCAGGACTAGTAATGAGCAGTTCTTC